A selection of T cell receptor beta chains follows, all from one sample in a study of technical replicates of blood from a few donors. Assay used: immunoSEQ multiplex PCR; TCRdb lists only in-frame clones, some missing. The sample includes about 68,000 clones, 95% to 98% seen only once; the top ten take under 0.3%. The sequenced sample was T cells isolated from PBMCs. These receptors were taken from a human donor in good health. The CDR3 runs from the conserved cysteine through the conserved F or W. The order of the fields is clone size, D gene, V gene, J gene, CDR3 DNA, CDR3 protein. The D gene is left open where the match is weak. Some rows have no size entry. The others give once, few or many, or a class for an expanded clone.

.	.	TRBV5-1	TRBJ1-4	TGCGCCAGCACCCAGGACAGTCAATACGAAAAACTGTTTTTT	CASTQDSQYEKLFF
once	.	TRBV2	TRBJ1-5	TGTGCCAGCACCCTACAGGGCTCGAATCAGCCCCAGCATTTT	CASTLQGSNQPQHF
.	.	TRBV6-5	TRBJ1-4	TGTGCCAGCAGTTTCCGACAGTCTAATGAAAAACTGTTTTTT	CASSFRQSNEKLFF
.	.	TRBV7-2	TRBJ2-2	TGTGCCAGCAGCAAGAGGGCCGGGGAGCTGTTTTTT	CASSKRAGELFF
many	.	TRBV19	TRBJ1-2	TGTGCCAGTAGTGTGACTACGAAAGGGGGCTACACCTTC	CASSVTTKGGYTF
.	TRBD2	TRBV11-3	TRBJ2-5	TGTGCCAGCAGCACACCTACCGAGGGAGAGACTAGCGGGAGAACCCAGTACTTC	CASSTPTEGETSGRTQYF
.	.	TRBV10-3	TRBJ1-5	TGTGCCATCGGAACAGGGACAAATAGCAATCAGCCCCAGCATTTT	CAIGTGTNSNQPQHF
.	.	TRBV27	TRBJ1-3	TGTGCCAGCAGCATGAGCTCTGGAAACACCATATATTTT	CASSMSSGNTIYF
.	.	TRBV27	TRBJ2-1	TGTGCCAGCAGTTTATCGGCAGGGTACAATGAGCAGTTCTTC	CASSLSAGYNEQFF
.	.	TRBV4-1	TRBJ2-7	TGCGCCAGCAGCCAGAAGGGAGGTCCCTCCTACGAGCAGTACTTC	CASSQKGGPSYEQYF
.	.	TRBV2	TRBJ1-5	TGTGCCAGCAGTGGTCCAAGACATCCGCTAACTCAGCCCCAGCATTTT	CASSGPRHPLTQPQHF
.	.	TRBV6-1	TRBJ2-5	TGTGCCAGCAGTGCTAGCCGAGAGACCCAGTACTTC	CASSASRETQYF
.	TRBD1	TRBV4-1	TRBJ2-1	TGCGCCAGCAGTCGCACAGGGGACAATGAGCAGTTCTTC	CASSRTGDNEQFF
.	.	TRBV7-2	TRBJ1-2	TGTGCCAGCAGCTTAAGACAGACCTATGGCTACACCTTC	CASSLRQTYGYTF
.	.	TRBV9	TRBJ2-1	TGTGCCAGCAGCGTAGTCGAGGCCCCCTACAATGAGCAGTTCTTC	CASSVVEAPYNEQFF
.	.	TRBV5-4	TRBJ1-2	TGTGCCAGCAGCGCTAGTTACTATGGCTACACCTTC	CASSASYYGYTF
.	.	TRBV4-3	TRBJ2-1	TGCGCCAGCAGCCAGGCCAGACTAGTCGACGAGCAGTTCTTC	CASSQARLVDEQFF
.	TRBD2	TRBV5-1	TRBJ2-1	TGCGCCAGCAGCGACTGGACTAGCGGGAATAATGAGCAGTTCTTC	CASSDWTSGNNEQFF
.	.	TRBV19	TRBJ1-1	TGTGCCAGTATGGAGCGGGAAGCTTTCTTT	CASMEREAFF
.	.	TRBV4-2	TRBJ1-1	TGTGCCAGCAGCCCCTTGGGGCAGTCTTTAAACACTGAAGCTTTCTTT	CASSPLGQSLNTEAFF
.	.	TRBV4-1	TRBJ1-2	TGCGCCAGCAGCCAAGGGGCCAGGGGCGGCTACACCTTC	CASSQGARGGYTF
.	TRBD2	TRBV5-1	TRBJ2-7	TGCGCCAGCAGCGTGACTAGCGGGACCTACGAGCAGTACTTC	CASSVTSGTYEQYF
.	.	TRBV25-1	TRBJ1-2	TGTGCCAGCAGTAGACGTCGGGGTGGCTACACCTTC	CASSRRRGGYTF
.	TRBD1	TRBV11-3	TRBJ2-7	TGTGCCAGCAGTTATCGCGCCGGGACAGGGGTCTACGAGCAGTACTTC	CASSYRAGTGVYEQYF
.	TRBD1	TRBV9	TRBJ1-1	TGTGCCAGCAGCGCGGGACAGGATGGTGAAGCTTTCTTT	CASSAGQDGEAFF
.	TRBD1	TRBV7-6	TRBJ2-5	TGTGCCAGCAGCTTAGCGATACGAGACAGGGGAGAGACCCAGTACTTC	CASSLAIRDRGETQYF
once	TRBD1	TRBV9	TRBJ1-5	TGTGCCAGCAGCGACACAGGGGGCGATGGGCCCCAGCATTTT	CASSDTGGDGPQHF
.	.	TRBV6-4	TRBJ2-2	TGTGCCAGCAGTGATACCGGGACTTGGAACACCGGGGAGCTGTTTTTT	CASSDTGTWNTGELFF
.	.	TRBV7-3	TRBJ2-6	TGTGCCAGCAGCCGCAGTGCTGGCTCTGGGGCCAACGTCCTGACTTTC	CASSRSAGSGANVLTF
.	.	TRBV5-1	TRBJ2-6	TGCGCCAGCAGCTCGGACCAAGGGAGCTCTGGGGCCAACGTCCTGACTTTC	CASSSDQGSSGANVLTF
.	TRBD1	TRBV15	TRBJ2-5	TGTGCCACCAGCAGAGGAAGGTCAGGGGGCCAAGAGACCCAGTACTTC	CATSRGRSGGQETQYF
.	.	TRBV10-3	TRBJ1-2	TGTGCCATCAGTGAGCTGGACAGCACCTATGGCTACACCTTC	CAISELDSTYGYTF
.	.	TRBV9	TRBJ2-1	TGTGCCAGCAGCGTAGGAGACTACAACAATGAGCAGTTCTTC	CASSVGDYNNEQFF
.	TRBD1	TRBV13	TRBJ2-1	TGTGCCAGCAGCTTAGAGGGGACAGATTACAATGAGCAGTTCTTC	CASSLEGTDYNEQFF
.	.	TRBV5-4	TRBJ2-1	TGTGCCAGCAGCTACCTAGCGAGCTCCTACAATGAGCAGTTCTTC	CASSYLASSYNEQFF
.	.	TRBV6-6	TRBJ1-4	TGTGCCAGCAGTCAGGGACTACTAGAAAAACTGTTTTTT	CASSQGLLEKLFF
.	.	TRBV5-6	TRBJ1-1	TGTGCCAGCAGCGCGAACTGGAACACTGAAGCTTTCTTT	CASSANWNTEAFF
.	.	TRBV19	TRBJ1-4	TGTGCCAGTAGTAGTGACACAGGGCGAGTCAGAGAAAAACTGTTTTTT	CASSSDTGRVREKLFF
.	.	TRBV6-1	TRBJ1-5	TGTGCCAGCAGGGATAATTACAGGGTCGACCAGCCCCAGCATTTT	CASRDNYRVDQPQHF
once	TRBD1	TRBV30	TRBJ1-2	TGTGCCTGGAGCGACAGGGGTACCTATGGCTACACCTTC	CAWSDRGTYGYTF
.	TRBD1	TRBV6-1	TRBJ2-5	TGTGCCAGCAGTGAAAATATTGGGGACAGCGCCCAAGAGACCCAGTACTTC	CASSENIGDSAQETQYF
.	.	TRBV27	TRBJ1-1	TGTGCCAGCAGTCCGCCGAGCCTGTTGAACACTGAAGCTTTCTTT	CASSPPSLLNTEAFF
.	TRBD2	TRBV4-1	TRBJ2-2	TGCGCCAGCAGCCAACCGGGGGGCTGGACTAGCGGGAGACGAAACACCGGGGAGCTGTTTTTT	CASSQPGGWTSGRRNTGELFF
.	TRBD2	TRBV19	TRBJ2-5	TGTGCCAGTAGGGGGAGCGGGAGAGCTGAGACCCAGTACTTC	CASRGSGRAETQYF
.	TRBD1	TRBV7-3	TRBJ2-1	TGTGCCAGCAGCTTCACTATAGACAGGGTAGAGCAGTTCTTC	CASSFTIDRVEQFF
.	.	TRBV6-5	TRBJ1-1	TGTGCCAGCAGTTACTCTTCCTTTATGAACACTGAAGCTTTCTTT	CASSYSSFMNTEAFF
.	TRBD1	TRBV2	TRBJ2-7	TGTGCCAGCAGTGAAGAAGGCGGCAGGGGGCTTGACGAGCAGTACTTC	CASSEEGGRGLDEQYF